This TCR beta chain is from a study of Ad26.COV2.S vaccination and SARS-CoV-2 variants. The treatment is: around 19 received Ad26.COV2.S at low or high dose, single or two shots; 5 received placebo; per-sample allocation not given. Repertoires come from day 63 after the first vaccine or placebo injection. Boston supplied an adult donor aged 18-55 years. Sequencing used immunoSEQ multiplex PCR; TCRdb keeps in-frame clones, though not all of them. The sample has about 420,000 clones, 88% seen once; the top ten hold around 3.6%. Study conclusions and caveats: Spike-specific TCR breadth was greater after Ad26.COV2.S than placebo. After vaccination, reports described spike-specific CD8+ and CD4+ T cell responses as showing substantial breadth.

To note about this clone: Antigen unknown.

Germline V lookup: CDR1 MNHEY, CDR2 SVGEGT. With 2 bases removed from V and 3 bases from J, the gap between germline ends came to 22 bases. This CDR3 is built from 18 residues. This material consisted of peripheral blood, taken in a trial of Ad26.COV2.S vaccine versus placebo. The receptor was isolated from a person between 18 and 60 years old who received the Ad26.COV2.S COVID-19 vaccine or a placebo. The chain has TRBV6-2 or TRBV6-3 and TRBJ1-2; D uncertain. The CDR3 nucleotides read TGTGCCAGCAGTTACCACGAGCTAATGGGTTATTCTGACTATGGCTACACCTTC. Translating it yields CASSYHELMGYSDYGYTF.